Reported below is one T cell receptor beta chain. No antigen is known for it. The source of the sample is a study of T cells in Graves' hyperthyroidism and ophthalmopathy. Study-level findings and limits: Most thyroid-expanded clonotypes above 0.001 were also found in blood.

A patient was excluded if there was uncontrolled infection, other autoimmune disease, pregnancy or lactation. Out of approximately 10 ml of fresh peripheral blood came the PBMCs. Germline values: CDR1 MDHEN, CDR2 SYDVKM. Between the trimmed V and J ends, which lost 2 bases and 4 bases, there was a span of 11 bases. This CDR3 comprises 14 residues. RNA transcripts provided the source from which TCR beta CDR3 regions were amplified. HTBI primers were the set used in a first-round RT-PCR of the TCR CDR3. One entry per CDR3 protein, called by TCRdb with MiXCR from the multiplex PCR reads. The sample records about 420,000 distinct CDR3 sequences, roughly 13% being singletons.

This TCR derives from a woman younger than 35 with Graves' hyperthyroidism. Specimen: blood. The chain employs TRBV28 and TRBJ1-1, with no clear D. The CDR3, as DNA: TGTGCCAGCAGTTTACAGGTGTGGGGCACTGAAGCTTTCTTT. Translation gives CASSLQVWGTEAFF.